The 28 T cell receptor beta chains below come from one sample, sequenced in a study of T cell repertoires in cytomegalovirus infection. TCRdb analysed the reads with MiXCR anew, one entry per CDR3 protein. The sample includes around 770,000 distinct CDR3 sequences, roughly 28% of them seen just once. These receptors' antigens are unknown. Sequencing was performed on cultured CD8+ T cells from PBMCs, taken from culture after CMV antigen stimulation. These TCRs come from a human donor in good health (CMV status not recorded). Some clones in this sample may be carry-over from other donors' samples.

The chain links TRBV6-1 to TRBJ1-3; a weak D match, TRBD1 (6 bases). Germline CDR1 is MNHNS and CDR2 is SASEGT. V was cut by 3 bases and J by 1 base, with 25 bases left in between. The CDR3 covers 20 residues. The CDR3 bases are TGTGCCAGCAGTGATCCCCGACCTACAAAGAAGGGGGTGTCTGGAAACACCATATATTTT. Its translation is CASSDPRPTKKGVSGNTIYF.

This clonotype turned up a few times. V usage is TRBV15 and J usage is TRBJ1-4; the match to TRBD1 covers 12 bases. J lost 8 bases, V lost 8 bases, and 12 bases had no gene match. Germline lookup yields CDR1 LNHNV and CDR2 YYDKDF (reference sequence). The CDR3 is 16 residues long. This CDR3 reads CATGDRGLSREEKLFF. For the CDR3, the DNA is TGTGCCACCGGGGACAGGGGGCTTTCCCGTGAGGAAAAACTGTTTTTT.

This clonotype has more than one count but fewer than ten. V usage is TRBV6-5 and J usage is TRBJ2-2; D is undetermined. V lost 1 base and J lost 3, with 9 bases in between. CDR1 MNHEY and CDR2 SVGAGI come from the germline V gene. The CDR3 spans 15 residues. The CDR3 DNA reads as TGTGCCAGCAGTTACTTCCCCCTCGACACCGGGGAGCTGTTTTTT. This sequence encodes CASSYFPLDTGELFF.

This clonotype was counted ten times or more. The V call is TRBV7-2, the J call TRBJ1-1, with 7 bases that match TRBD1. V was pared by 3 bases and J by 4 bases, with 5 bases of the junction left unmatched. In germline, CDR1 is SGHTA, CDR2 FQGNSA. CDR3 length equals 14 residues. CDR3 in DNA: TGTGCCAGCAGCTTTACAGGGGTTGGCACTGAAGCTTTCTTT. It encodes CASSFTGVGTEAFF. Full variable domain (rest looked up from reference TRBV7-2 and TRBJ1-1): GAGVSQSPSNKVTEKGKDVELRCDPISGHTALYWYRQSLGQGLEFLIYFQGNSAPDKSGLPSDRFSAERTGGSVSTLTIQRTQQEDSAVYLCASSFTGVGTEAFFGQGTRLTVV.

V is TRBV7-3 and J is TRBJ1-5, with D possibly being TRBD1 (6 bases). This CDR3 region has 17 residues. Trimming removed 5 bases from V and 3 bases from J, with 20 bases in between. Germline V gene lookup returns CDR1 SGHTA and CDR2 FQGTGA. CDR3 coding DNA: TGTGCCAGCAGCCCAAAGGCGGGGGCTGTCTTCAATCAGCCCCAGCATTTT. Amino acid sequence: CASSPKAGAVFNQPQHF.

This clonotype has only a few counts. The chain links TRBV9 to TRBJ1-1, with no clear D. The CDR3 sequence is 15 residues long. Trimming pared 4 bases from V and 4 bases from J, leaving 17 bases between. Germline V gene lookup returns CDR1 SGDLS and CDR2 YYNGEE. The chain's CDR3 is CASSPPGPAGTEAFF. The CDR3 DNA follows: TGTGCCAGCAGCCCGCCGGGCCCCGCGGGCACTGAAGCTTTCTTT.

As concerns this clonotype: The junction does not match germline at one end; this may be a read error. The chain combines TRBV27 with TRBJ2-7; 7 positions match TRBD2. The CDR3 contains 15 residues. CDR1 MNHEY and CDR2 SMNVEV come from the germline V gene (reference sequence). CDR3 sequence (DNA): TGTGCCAGCAGTTCCTTCGGGGGGACCGCCTACGAGCAGTCCTTC. Translation gives CASSSFGGTAYEQSF.

This sequence joins TRBV27 and TRBJ2-7, with 8 bases aligning to TRBD1. This CDR3 comprises 17 residues. Germline V gives CDR1 MNHEY, CDR2 SMNVEV (reference sequence). In nucleotides, the CDR3 is TGTGCGTCGAGGAGTTTCCCCGGGCCAGGGGGCACCCACGAGCAGTACTTC. This codes for CASRSFPGPGGTHEQYF.

This chain connects TRBV9 to TRBJ2-3; 7 nucleotides agree with TRBD2. This CDR3 spans 17 amino acids. V dropped 0 bases and J dropped 1; count of bases not matched to a gene: 8. From germline, CDR1 is SGDLS and CDR2 YYNGEE. CDR3 coding DNA: TGTGCCAGCAGCGTAGCCGGCAGGGAGGGTGGCACAGATACGCAGTATTTT. Amino acids: CASSVAGREGGTDTQYF. The variable domain in full, with the rest retrieved from reference TRBV9 and TRBJ2-3, is DSGVTQTPKHLITATGQRVTLRCSPRSGDLSVYWYQQSLDQGLQFLIQYYNGEERAKGNILERFSAQQFPDLHSELNLSSLELGDSALYFCASSVAGREGGTDTQYFGPGTRLTVL.

This clonotype appeared a few times. J is TRBJ1-4 and V is TRBV7-9, with a tentative D call TRBD1 (5 bases). The CDR3 has 15 amino acids. Trimming left V 6 bases short and J 5 bases short, with 16 bases between. Germline V lookup: CDR1 SEHNR, CDR2 FQNEAQ (reference sequence). CDR3 in amino acids: CASRPRQPPNEKLFF. CDR3 sequence (DNA): TGTGCCAGCAGACCCCGACAGCCCCCAAATGAAAAACTGTTTTTT.

This clonotype was observed at least ten times. This rearrangement joins TRBV12-3 or TRBV12-4 to TRBJ1-1; the D gene is possibly TRBD1 (5 bases). V was cut by 5 bases and J by 5 bases, with 18 bases left in between. This CDR3 region has 15 residues. The CDR3 DNA reads TGTGCCAGCAGTCCCTCGCCCGGGGGGAGGACTGAAGCTTTCTTT. This encodes CASSPSPGGRTEAFF.

This clonotype was picked up a small number of times. This chain connects TRBV5-4 to TRBJ2-1, with D unresolved. The CDR3 consists of 17 residues. From germline, CDR1 is SGHNT and CDR2 YYREEE (reference sequence). Trimming stripped 4 bases from V and 0 bases from J, with 17 bases between. The CDR3 sequence is CASSRVVVISSYNEQFF. The CDR3 nucleotides are TGTGCCAGCAGCCGTGTGGTGGTAATATCCTCCTACAATGAGCAGTTCTTC.

This clonotype was seen a few times. V usage is TRBV6-5 and J usage is TRBJ1-2, with D perhaps TRBD1 (6 bases). This CDR3 comprises 13 residues. Trimming removed 7 bases at V and 2 bases at J, with 11 bases between. Germline V gene data show CDR1 as MNHEY and CDR2 as SVGAGI. This chain's CDR3 is CASTHGGNYGYTF. The CDR3 nucleotides are TGTGCCAGCACCCACGGGGGCAACTATGGCTACACCTTC.

There are a few counts of this clonotype. This sequence joins TRBV19 and TRBJ2-1, with 9 bases fitting TRBD1. V lost 3 bases and J lost 2; bases outside the gene matches: 8. The CDR3 extends over 17 amino acids. The V gene's germline CDR1 is LNHDA and CDR2 SQIVND (reference sequence). This chain's CDR3 is CASSIGDRATTYNEQFF. The DNA for the CDR3 is TGTGCCAGTAGTATTGGGGACAGGGCCACCACCTACAATGAGCAGTTCTTC.

The V call is TRBV15, the J call TRBJ1-1; D possibly corresponds to TRBD1 (5 bases). Germline CDR1 is LNHNV and CDR2 is YYDKDF (reference sequence). This CDR3 region has 15 residues. The germline V and J ends were trimmed by 6 bases and 0 bases, with 14 bases remaining between them. The CDR3 region is CATRNPGRMNTEAFF. The CDR3 region has the DNA TGTGCCACCAGAAACCCGGGGCGGATGAACACTGAAGCTTTCTTT. Filled out from reference TRBV15 and TRBJ1-1, the complete variable domain reads DAMVIQNPRYQVTQFGKPVTLSCSQTLNHNVMYWYQQKSSQAPKLLFHYYDKDFNNEADTPDNFQSRRPNTSFCFLDIRSPGLGDTAMYLCATRNPGRMNTEAFFGQGTRLTVV.

On this clonotype itself: Germline is not matched at one junction end, which may reflect a read error. The chain links TRBV5-3 to TRBJ2-7; D unresolved. TRBV5-3 is annotated as an ORF whose role is uncertain. This CDR3 comprises 12 residues. The CDR3 coding sequence is TGTGCCAGCAGCTTTGGTAGGAACGAGCAGTACTTC. This translates into CASSFGRNEQYF.

This chain links TRBV5-5 with TRBJ2-7, with 7 bases fitting TRBD1. The V gene end was trimmed by 2 bases and the J gene end by 4 bases; junction bases not matched to a gene: 9. CDR1 SGHKS and CDR2 YYEKEE come from the germline V gene (reference sequence). This CDR3 comprises 15 residues. CDR3 DNA: TGTGCCAGCAGCTTCGGACGAGGGGGCGGTTACGAGCAGTACGTC. Protein sequence: CASSFGRGGGYEQYV.

The genes are TRBV6-6 and TRBJ2-7, with D unclear. Between the trimmed V and J ends, which lost 6 bases and 0 bases, there was a span of 9 bases. CDR1 and CDR2 (germline): MNHNY, SVGAGI (reference sequence). The CDR3 loop spans 13 amino acids. CDR3 in DNA: TGTGCCAGCAGGCAGGTCACCTCCTACGAGCAGTACTTC. As protein: CASRQVTSYEQYF.

The chain uses TRBV4-3 and TRBJ2-2; TRBD1 aligns across 9 bases. J gave up 3 bases and V 2 bases, and 1 base lay outside the gene matches. The CDR3 consists of 15 residues. The germline V gene encodes CDR1 LGHNA and CDR2 YSLEER. Here the CDR3 DNA reads TGCGCCAGCAGCCAATACAGGGGGCACACCGGGGAGCTGTTTTTT. Its translation: CASSQYRGHTGELFF.

The gene calls are TRBV20-1 and TRBJ2-7; a weak D match, TRBD1 (5 bases). V was shortened by 2 bases and J by 5 bases, with 22 bases between the two germline ends. The CDR3 length is 16 residues. Per the germline V gene, CDR1 is DFQATT and CDR2 is SNEGSKA (reference sequence). The CDR3 bases are TGCAGTGCTAGATTCCCCCACCATCAGGGAAAGGACGAGCAGTACTTC. This gives the protein CSARFPHHQGKDEQYF.

The chain recombines TRBV27 with TRBJ2-7; 8 bases match TRBD1. The CDR3 is 14 residues long. Germline loops: CDR1 MNHEY, CDR2 SMNVEV (reference sequence). V shed 6 bases and J 3 bases; nucleotides not matched to a gene: 7. The CDR3 DNA reads TGTGCCAGCAGCCGGGTTGGGACAGGCTACGAGCAGTACTTC. Translating it yields CASSRVGTGYEQYF.

This clonotype was detected a few times. The chain joins TRBV7-6 to TRBJ1-3; D possibly corresponds to TRBD1 (6 bases). The V end lost 0 bases, the J end lost 0 bases, and 6 bases lay between the germline ends. CDR3 size: 15 residues. Germline assignment: CDR1 SGHVS and CDR2 FNYEAQ. The CDR3, as DNA: TGTGCCAGCAGCTTAGCAGGGGGCTCTGGAAACACCATATATTTT. Its protein is CASSLAGGSGNTIYF.

This clonotype has only a few counts. The rearrangement uses TRBV7-6 and TRBJ2-5; TRBD1 agrees at 8 bases. The CDR3 sequence is 15 residues long. CDR1 SGHVS and CDR2 FNYEAQ come from the germline V gene. V lost 5 bases to trimming and J lost 5 bases; unmatched junction nucleotides: 10. For the CDR3, the DNA is TGTGCCAGCAGCCCAAAAGACAGGGACAGGGAGACCCAGTACTTC. This sequence encodes CASSPKDRDRETQYF. The full variable domain, completed using reference TRBV7-6 and TRBJ2-5, is GAGVSQSPRYKVTKRGQDVALRCDPISGHVSLYWYRQALGQGPEFLTYFNYEAQQDKSGLPNDRFSAERPEGSISTLTIQRTEQRDSAMYRCASSPKDRDRETQYFGPGTRLLVL.

This clonotype came up a few times. The chain joins TRBV10-3 to TRBJ2-1; 12 bases are a match to TRBD2. This CDR3 is 16 amino acids long. CDR1 and CDR2 (germline): ENHRY, SYGVKD. The trim removed 11 bases at V and 8 bases at J, leaving 16 bases unmatched. CDR3 sequence (DNA): TGTGCCGCTGGGGTGGCGCTAGCGGGGGGGCTTTATGAGCAGTTCTTC. Its protein product is CAAGVALAGGLYEQFF.

This clonotype was seen more than once but under ten times. This chain connects TRBV5-1 to TRBJ2-1; D may be TRBD1 or TRBD2 (5 bases each). The CDR3 spans 15 residues. Trimming left V 4 bases short and J 4 bases short, with 15 bases between. Germline assignment: CDR1 SGHRS and CDR2 YFSETQ. In DNA form, the CDR3 reads TGCGCCAGCAGCACCGACCCGGGACCATACAATGAGCAGTTCTTC. Translation gives CASSTDPGPYNEQFF. Based on the CDR3 plus reference TRBV5-1 and TRBJ2-1, the full variable domain is KAGVTQTPRYLIKTRGQQVTLSCSPISGHRSVSWYQQTPGQGLQFLFEYFSETQRNKGNFPGRFSGRQFSNSRSEMNVSTLELGDSALYLCASSTDPGPYNEQFFGPGTRLTVL.

In its sample, this clonotype was seen a few times. The chain couples TRBV6-6 to TRBJ1-4, with TRBD1 identical over 7 bases. This CDR3 is built from 13 residues. V shed 6 bases and J 6 bases; nucleotides not matched to a gene: 4. Germline CDR1 and CDR2: MNHNY and SVGAGI (reference sequence). The CDR3 region has the DNA TGTGCCAGCAGAGGGGGCATTGATGAAAAACTGTTTTTT. This codes for CASRGGIDEKLFF.

This clonotype occurred a few times. The chain uses TRBV7-6 and TRBJ2-1; D is possibly TRBD1 (7 bases). In germline, CDR1 is SGHVS, CDR2 FNYEAQ. The CDR3 is 14 amino acids. Deletions cut 5 bases from V and 9 bases from J, with 17 bases between. CDR3 sequence: CASSPADRRGEQFF. CDR3 bases: TGTGCCAGCAGCCCAGCGGACAGGAGGGGTGAGCAGTTCTTC.

V gene TRBV4-1 combines with J gene TRBJ2-3; D uncertain. This CDR3 spans 15 amino acids. V was pared by 0 bases and J by 2 bases, with 9 bases between. Per germline, CDR1 MGHRA and CDR2 YSYEKL. The CDR3 DNA reads TGCGCCAGCAGCCAAGATTTAGTTTACACAGATACGCAGTATTTT. This sequence encodes CASSQDLVYTDTQYF.